Listed below are T cell receptor beta chains from one sample, sequenced in a study of shared clonotypes between healthy human individuals. The data were produced by immunoSEQ multiplex PCR, yet TCRdb's version contains in-frame clones alone and is incomplete. This table holds approximately 330,000 clones, around 67% found once. Sequenced material: memory CD4+ T cells sorted from blood. Every receptor here comes from a man aged 25-45 years in good health. Both conserved end residues are part of each CDR3. D genes are given only for firm matches. The size field is filled for only some rows; it gives once, few, many or a size class.

clone_size	v_call	d_call	j_call	cdr3_aa	cdr3_nt
.	TRBV30	.	TRBJ2-1	CAWSDPTGSEFF	TGTGCCTGGAGTGACCCCACCGGTTCAGAGTTCTTC
.	TRBV10-3	.	TRBJ2-2	CAVLSVRDSTAGELFF	TGTGCCGTCCTATCAGTCCGGGACTCTACCGCCGGGGAGCTGTTTTTT
once	TRBV7-9	.	TRBJ1-1	CASSLGGGGDTEAFF	TGTGCCAGCAGCTTAGGGGGGGGAGGGGACACTGAAGCTTTCTTT
.	TRBV5-4	TRBD1	TRBJ2-2	CAGQRDRGFPGELFF	TGTGCCGGCCAAAGGGACAGGGGCTTCCCGGGGGAGCTGTTTTTT
.	TRBV7-9	.	TRBJ2-3	CASSRDFADTQYF	TGTGCCAGCAGCCGGGACTTCGCAGATACGCAGTATTTT
few	TRBV5-1	.	TRBJ2-3	CASGTSSTDTQYF	TGCGCCAGCGGGACTTCTAGCACAGATACGCAGTATTTT
.	TRBV27	TRBD1	TRBJ2-3	CASSPHPHRGLRLSPFDTQYF	TGTGCCAGCAGTCCCCATCCCCACAGGGGGCTGAGACTTAGTCCCTTCGATACGCAGTATTTT
.	TRBV7-2	.	TRBJ1-5	CASSLSQGDQPQHF	TGTGCCAGCAGCTTATCACAGGGCGATCAGCCCCAGCATTTT
.	TRBV5-1	.	TRBJ1-4	CASSRGGDEKLFF	TGCGCCAGCAGCAGAGGGGGAGATGAAAAACTGTTTTTT
.	TRBV6-5	.	TRBJ2-7	CASRHRPGPSYEQYF	TGTGCCAGCAGGCACCGTCCGGGGCCTTCCTACGAGCAGTACTTC
.	TRBV2	TRBD2	TRBJ2-1	CASSVNQREGHEQFF	TGTGCCAGCTCAGTTAACCAGCGGGAGGGCCATGAGCAGTTCTTC
many	TRBV5-1	.	TRBJ2-5	CASSLSQETQYF	TGCGCCAGCAGCTTGTCCCAAGAGACCCAGTACTTC
few	TRBV5-4	TRBD2	TRBJ2-2	CASRQWASGRSSKRTGELFF	TGTGCCAGCAGACAATGGGCTAGCGGGAGGAGTAGCAAGCGGACCGGGGAGCTGTTTTTT
.	TRBV11-2	.	TRBJ1-4	CASSLVPRRINEKLFF	TGTGCCAGCAGCTTAGTCCCCCGGCGGATTAATGAAAAACTGTTTTTT
.	TRBV7-8	TRBD1	TRBJ2-7	CASSPDRGLYEQYF	TGTGCCAGCAGCCCCGACAGGGGGCTTTACGAGCAGTACTTC
.	TRBV5-6	TRBD1	TRBJ1-1	CASSLGQGAGTEAFF	TGTGCCAGCAGCTTGGGGCAGGGGGCGGGTACTGAAGCTTTCTTT
.	TRBV18	.	TRBJ2-3	CASSPRSDTQYF	TGTGCCAGCTCACCCCGTTCGGATACGCAGTATTTT
.	TRBV7-9	.	TRBJ2-7	CASSLGQYEQYF	TGTGCCAGCAGCTTAGGCCAGTACGAGCAGTACTTC
.	TRBV18	.	TRBJ1-5	CASSPKGGQQPQHF	TGTGCCAGCTCACCAAAGGGGGGGCAACAGCCCCAGCATTTT
.	TRBV5-4	TRBD2	TRBJ2-5	CASSGSGAYQETQYF	TGTGCCAGCAGCGGTAGCGGGGCGTACCAAGAGACCCAGTACTTC
.	TRBV13	TRBD1	TRBJ2-7	CASSLQTGPSYEQYF	TGTGCCAGCAGCCTACAGACAGGGCCCTCCTACGAGCAGTACTTC
.	TRBV7-9	.	TRBJ2-3	CASSYQGRASDTQYF	TGTGCCAGCAGCTACCAGGGGAGGGCCTCAGATACGCAGTATTTT
many	TRBV25-1	TRBD1	TRBJ1-4	CASSPTGGSEKLFF	TGTGCCAGCAGTCCGACAGGGGGGAGTGAAAAACTGTTTTTT
.	TRBV5-1	TRBD2	TRBJ2-3	CASSLDPAGDTQYF	TGCGCCAGCAGCTTGGATCCAGCGGGGGATACGCAGTATTTT
.	TRBV28	TRBD1	TRBJ1-5	CASIRQGDDQPQHF	TGTGCCAGCATCAGACAGGGGGACGATCAGCCCCAGCATTTT
medium-sized	TRBV5-1	.	TRBJ1-2	CASSFRQGEGYTF	TGCGCCAGCAGCTTTCGGCAGGGCGAGGGCTACACCTTC
.	TRBV28	TRBD2	TRBJ2-5	CASSLLAGFQETQYF	TGTGCCAGCAGTTTACTAGCGGGATTCCAAGAGACCCAGTACTTC
once	TRBV28	.	TRBJ2-1	CASSSGPPPYNEQFF	TGTGCCAGCAGTTCGGGGCCTCCCCCCTACAATGAGCAGTTCTTC
.	TRBV7-2	.	TRBJ2-7	CASSLNGVSYEQYF	TGTGCCAGCAGCTTAAACGGGGTCTCCTACGAGCAGTACTTC
.	TRBV5-5	.	TRBJ1-5	CASSLPGERQPQHF	TGTGCCAGCAGCTTGCCAGGGGAACGACAGCCCCAGCATTTT
.	TRBV5-4	TRBD2	TRBJ2-3	CASSSGTSRITDTQYF	TGTGCCAGCAGCTCAGGGACTAGCAGGATCACAGATACGCAGTATTTT
.	TRBV5-8	.	TRBJ1-5	CASSLYNNQPQHF	TGTGCCAGCAGCTTGTACAACAATCAGCCCCAGCATTTT
once	TRBV11-2	TRBD2	TRBJ2-5	CASSFGLAGESETQYF	TGTGCCAGCAGCTTTGGACTAGCGGGAGAGTCGGAGACCCAGTACTTC
.	TRBV9	TRBD1	TRBJ2-7	CASHPGDRPSYEQYF	TGTGCCAGCCATCCGGGGGACAGGCCCTCCTACGAGCAGTACTTC
few	TRBV5-1	TRBD1	TRBJ2-5	CASSLVGTEETQYF	TGCGCCAGCAGCTTGGTTGGGACAGAAGAGACCCAGTACTTC
once	TRBV7-3	TRBD2	TRBJ2-5	CASSRSGGPQETQYF	TGTGCCAGCAGCCGCAGCGGGGGGCCACAAGAGACCCAGTACTTC
.	TRBV6-9	.	TRBJ1-4	CASARGEKLFF	TGTGCCAGCGCACGTGGTGAAAAACTGTTTTTT
.	TRBV11-1	.	TRBJ2-7	CASSRSPRDLSSYEQYF	TGTGCCAGCAGCCGAAGCCCCCGGGATCTTAGCTCCTACGAGCAGTACTTC
.	TRBV5-1	.	TRBJ2-5	CASSLAVQETQYF	TGCGCCAGCAGCTTGGCGGTGCAAGAGACCCAGTACTTC
.	TRBV5-4	TRBD1	TRBJ1-2	CASSATGTANYGYTF	TGTGCCAGCAGCGCAACCGGGACAGCCAACTATGGCTACACCTTC
once	TRBV4-3	.	TRBJ2-1	CASSHLPLYNEQFF	TGCGCCAGCAGCCATCTCCCCTTGTACAATGAGCAGTTCTTC
.	TRBV29-1	.	TRBJ2-1	CSGGNQEQFF	TGCAGCGGGGGGAATCAGGAGCAGTTCTTC
.	TRBV9	TRBD2	TRBJ2-5	CASSKGSGRGEETQYF	TGTGCCAGCAGCAAAGGGAGCGGGAGAGGGGAAGAGACCCAGTACTTC
.	TRBV10-3	.	TRBJ2-7	CAISESTPGRVEQYF	TGTGCCATCAGTGAGTCGACTCCAGGACGGGTCGAGCAGTACTTC
.	TRBV10-3	.	TRBJ2-7	CAISAVQDVWYF	TGTGCCATCAGTGCCGTCCAGGACGTCTGGTACTTC
.	TRBV28	TRBD1	TRBJ2-7	CASRPQGRTDYEQYF	TGTGCCAGCAGACCACAGGGGCGAACGGACTACGAGCAGTACTTC
.	TRBV28	.	TRBJ2-1	CASSSTLTRYNEQFF	TGTGCCAGCAGTTCGACCCTTACTAGATACAATGAGCAGTTCTTC
.	TRBV5-4	TRBD1	TRBJ1-1	CASSDRQGPSLPEAFF	TGTGCCAGCAGCGACCGACAGGGACCCTCCCTCCCCGAAGCTTTCTTT
.	TRBV2	TRBD1	TRBJ2-6	CASSVQGKSSGANVLTF	TGTGCCAGCAGTGTACAGGGGAAGTCCTCTGGGGCCAACGTCCTGACTTTC
.	TRBV6-1	.	TRBJ2-4	CASGGPRVANIQYF	TGTGCCAGCGGGGGGCCCCGAGTCGCAAACATTCAGTACTTC
.	TRBV7-3	.	TRBJ1-1	CASSLQGGLTEAFF	TGTGCCAGCAGCTTACAAGGGGGTTTGACTGAAGCTTTCTTT
.	TRBV6-1	.	TRBJ2-1	CASSERVENPRHEQFF	TGTGCTAGCAGTGAACGTGTCGAGAACCCCCGCCATGAGCAGTTCTTC
.	TRBV19	.	TRBJ2-3	CASSMKDTQYF	TGTGCCAGTAGTATGAAGGATACGCAGTATTTT
once	TRBV9	.	TRBJ2-6	CASSVGGSRDGANVLTF	TGTGCCAGCAGCGTAGGGGGGTCCCGTGATGGGGCCAACGTCCTGACTTTC